The entry below describes one TCR beta chain. This specimen belongs to a study of blood T cell repertoires in COVID-19. Study summary: Sites across the United States, Italy and Spain contributed samples from acute and convalescent COVID-19. In each case, the material was cDNA or gDNA derived from T cells, B-cell-depleted T cells, or PBMCs.

J was trimmed by 2 bases and V by 6 bases; bases with no gene match: 10. Germline loops: CDR1 MNHEY, CDR2 SVGEGT. This CDR3 spans 16 amino acids. Source study methods: Amplified reference gene primers provided the basis for estimating nucleated cell counts. Only in-frame clones appear in the TCRdb table, and some are missing; sequencing was by immunoSEQ multiplex PCR. From that table come the V and J calls and clone size; the DNA was used to work out D and trimming. This sample has about 250,000 clones; around 81% occur once, and the top ten carry 15% to 19%. This sequence originates from a person aged 70 to 85 with COVID-19, enrolled during active disease. The specimen was peripheral blood. The chain employs TRBV6-2 or TRBV6-3 and TRBJ2-3, with 8 bases that match TRBD2. CDR3 in amino acids: CASSSKAGVFTDTQYF. In DNA, the CDR3 is TGTGCCAGCAGCTCTAAAGCGGGGGTGTTCACAGATACGCAGTATTTT.